A single sample gave rise to the 3 T cell receptor beta chains below, sequenced in a study of blood T cell repertoires in COVID-19 (dated by TCRdb to about 2020). Receptor amplification or capture employed the immunoSEQ multiplex PCR assay. The table was pulled from immuneACCESS by TCRdb, which kept in-frame rearrangements only. Such tables lose some clones; where checked, under half of the loss comes from unresolved V genes, and the rest has no known cause. For this sample there are roughly 250,000 clones; roughly 91% appear just once. The top ten constitute roughly 0.8% of the sample. The material sequenced was peripheral blood. The source of these receptors is a man aged 25-40 years with acute or convalescent COVID-19.

This sequence joins TRBV7-9 and TRBJ2-7, with 8 bases matching TRBD2. V lost 5 bases, J lost 5 bases, and 14 bases stayed unmatched. This CDR3 contains 16 residues. The V gene's germline CDR1 is SEHNR and CDR2 FQNEAQ (reference sequence). The CDR3 here is CASSPRGSGRVHEQYF. As DNA, the CDR3 is TGTGCCAGCAGCCCCCGGGGGAGCGGGAGAGTACACGAGCAGTACTTC.

This chain connects TRBV18 to TRBJ2-1, with D tentatively TRBD2 (6 bases). Germline V CDR1 and CDR2: KGHSH, LQKENI. The V and J ends lost 3 bases and 7 bases respectively, with 10 bases between them. The CDR3 runs to 13 residues. CDR3 protein: CASSPTGLNEQFF. The DNA for the CDR3 is TGTGCCAGCTCACCTACGGGACTGAATGAGCAGTTCTTC.

The rearrangement links TRBV5-1 to TRBJ1-6; possibly TRBD1 for D (5 bases). CDR3 length equals 15 residues. The V and J ends lost 4 bases and 6 bases respectively, with 14 bases between them. Germline V gene lookup returns CDR1 SGHRS and CDR2 YFSETQ. The CDR3 DNA follows: TGCGCCAGCAGCCGGGAGGCAGGGATTAATTCACCCCTCCACTTT. It yields the protein CASSREAGINSPLHF.